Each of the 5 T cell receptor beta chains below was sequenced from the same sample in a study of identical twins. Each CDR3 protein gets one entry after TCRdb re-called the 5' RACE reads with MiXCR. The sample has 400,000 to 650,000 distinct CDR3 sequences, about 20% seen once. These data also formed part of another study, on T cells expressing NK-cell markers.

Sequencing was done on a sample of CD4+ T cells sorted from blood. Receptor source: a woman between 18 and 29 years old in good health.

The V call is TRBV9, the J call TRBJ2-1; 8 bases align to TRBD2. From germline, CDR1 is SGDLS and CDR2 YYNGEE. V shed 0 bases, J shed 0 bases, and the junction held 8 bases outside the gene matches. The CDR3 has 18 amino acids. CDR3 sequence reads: CASSVEPSGLSSYNEQFF. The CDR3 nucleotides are TGTGCCAGCAGCGTAGAACCTAGCGGGCTGAGCTCCTACAATGAGCAGTTCTTC.

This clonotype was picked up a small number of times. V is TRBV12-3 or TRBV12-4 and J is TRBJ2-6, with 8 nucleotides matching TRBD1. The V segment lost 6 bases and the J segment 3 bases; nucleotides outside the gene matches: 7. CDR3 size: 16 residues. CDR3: CASSRDRGGGANVLTF. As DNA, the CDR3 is TGTGCCAGCAGCCGAGACAGGGGCGGTGGGGCCAACGTCCTGACTTTC.

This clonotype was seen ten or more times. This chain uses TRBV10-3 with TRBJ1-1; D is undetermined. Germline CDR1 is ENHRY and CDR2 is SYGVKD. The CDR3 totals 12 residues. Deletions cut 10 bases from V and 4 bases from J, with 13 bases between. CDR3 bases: TGTGCCACCTGGAGTACGGCCACTGAAGCTTTCTTT. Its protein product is CATWSTATEAFF.

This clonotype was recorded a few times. The CDR3 region is CASSRTSRKNEQFF. The CDR3 region has the DNA TGTGCCAGCAGTCGGACTAGTAGAAAAAATGAGCAGTTCTTC. This chain connects TRBV6-1 to TRBJ2-1; 7 bases line up with TRBD2. This CDR3 contains 14 residues. V lost 5 bases to trimming and J lost 7 bases; unmatched junction nucleotides: 8. CDR1 and CDR2 (germline): MNHNS, SASEGT.

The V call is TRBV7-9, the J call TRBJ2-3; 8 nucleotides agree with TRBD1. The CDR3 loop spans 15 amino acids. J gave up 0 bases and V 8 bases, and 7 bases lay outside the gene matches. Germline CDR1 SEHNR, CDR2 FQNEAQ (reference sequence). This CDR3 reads CASCTGTGSTDTQYF. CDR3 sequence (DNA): TGTGCCAGCTGCACCGGGACAGGTAGCACAGATACGCAGTATTTT. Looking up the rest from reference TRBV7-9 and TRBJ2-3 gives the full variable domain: DTGVSQNPRHKITKRGQNVTFRCDPISEHNRLYWYRQTLGQGPEFLTYFQNEAQLEKSRLLSDRFSAERPKGSFSTLEIQRTEQGDSAMYLCASCTGTGSTDTQYFGPGTRLTVL.